This is a list of T cell receptor beta chains from one sample in a study of T cells after yellow fever vaccination. TCRdb itself ran the 5' RACE reads through MiXCR, one entry per CDR3 protein. The table lists 500,000 to 650,000 distinct CDR3 sequences, 10% to 15% of them singletons. Source: PBMCs, taken on the day of the yellow fever booster vaccination. Every receptor here comes from a man aged 30 to 45 who received the YFV17D yellow fever vaccine. Each CDR3 is given with its conserved first and last residue. The D gene is left open where the match is weak. Clone size is not always given. Where it is, it says once, few, many or a class for expanded clones.

j_call v_call clone_size d_call cdr3_nt cdr3_aa
TRBJ1-2 TRBV21-1 - - TGTGCCAGCAGCCCCAGAGGGTGGGACACTAGCTATGGCTACACCTTC CASSPRGWDTSYGYTF
TRBJ2-7 TRBV11-2 many - TGTGCCAGCAGCTTAGAGGCAGGTACCACCTACGAGCAGTACTTC CASSLEAGTTYEQYF
TRBJ2-1 TRBV15 many TRBD2 TGTGCCACCAGCAGAGTAGGGACTATCTACAATGAGCAGTTCTTC CATSRVGTIYNEQFF
TRBJ2-7 TRBV29-1 few - TGCAGCGTTGAGGGCCCCGCGAACGAGCAGTACTTC CSVEGPANEQYF
TRBJ2-2 TRBV29-1 few - TGCAGCGCCGAGGGGGGGACGGCCGGGGAGCTGTTTTTT CSAEGGTAGELFF
TRBJ2-3 TRBV6-2/TRBV6-3 few - TGTGCCAGCAGTTACTCGATGGAGGAAAAAGAAGGCACAGATACGCAGTATTTT CASSYSMEEKEGTDTQYF
TRBJ1-1 TRBV3-1 - - TGTGCCAGCAGCCTTGCCGGACCGGGGGCAGAAGCTTTCTTT CASSLAGPGAEAFF
TRBJ2-7 TRBV29-1 few - TGCAGCGTTGGCGACGGGGGCTACGAGCAGTACTTC CSVGDGGYEQYF
TRBJ2-1 TRBV20-1 many TRBD2 TGCAGTGCTAGGTCGCCTAGCGGGAGATTAAACAATGAGCAGTTCTTC CSARSPSGRLNNEQFF
TRBJ2-1 TRBV12-3/TRBV12-4 few - TGTGCCAGCAGCGTCGCATGGGGGAGATCTAATGAGCAGTTCTTC CASSVAWGRSNEQFF
TRBJ2-5 TRBV12-3/TRBV12-4 many TRBD1 TGTGCCAGCAGCGTCAGGGGGCGGGAAGAGACCCAGTACTTC CASSVRGREETQYF
TRBJ1-2 TRBV5-4 once TRBD1 TGTGCCAGCGGACGTCTGGACAGGGAAATTGGTGGCTACACCTTC CASGRLDREIGGYTF
TRBJ2-5 TRBV6-5 once TRBD1 TGTGCCAACAGTTACGACAGGGGGGCCCAGTACTTC CANSYDRGAQYF
TRBJ2-7 TRBV20-1 few TRBD2 TGCAGTGCTAGCCACAGGGGGACTAGCGGGACGATCTACGAGCAGTACTTC CSASHRGTSGTIYEQYF
TRBJ1-4 TRBV2 - - TGTGCCAGCGCGATCATCCGGGACACGAATGAAAAACTGTTTTTT CASAIIRDTNEKLFF
TRBJ2-1 TRBV29-1 few TRBD2 TGCAGCGTTGGGCCTAGCGGGAGCAATGAGCAGTTCTTC CSVGPSGSNEQFF
TRBJ2-1 TRBV6-2/TRBV6-3 few - TGTGCCAGCCTCCAGGGGAATGAGCAGTTCTTC CASLQGNEQFF
TRBJ2-5 TRBV19 few TRBD2 TGTGCCAGTAACCAAGTCGGGGGGTCGGAGACCCAGTACTTC CASNQVGGSETQYF
TRBJ2-3 TRBV5-1 - TRBD1 TGCGCCAGCTACCCAGGACAGGGGTGGAGAGATACGCAGTATTTT CASYPGQGWRDTQYF
TRBJ2-7 TRBV5-1 - TRBD2 TGCGCCAGCAGCGAGGGACTAGCGGCAACCTACGAGCAGTACTTC CASSEGLAATYEQYF
TRBJ2-7 TRBV24-1 many - TGTGCCACCAGTAATTCTAACTACGAGCAGTACTTC CATSNSNYEQYF
TRBJ2-6 TRBV10-3 - - TGTGCCACCCTGACCTCGACGGCTTATTTCTCTGGGGCCAACGTCCTGACTTTC CATLTSTAYFSGANVLTF
TRBJ2-5 TRBV7-2 - - TGTGCCAGCAGCTTAGTTTGGACTGGTATCCAGTACTTC CASSLVWTGIQYF
TRBJ2-7 TRBV6-5 few - TGTGCCAGCAGTTACTCGAGTGGGCCCGCCTACGAGCAGTACTTC CASSYSSGPAYEQYF
TRBJ2-3 TRBV29-1 few - TGCAGCGTTGAAGACAGGTTTAGCACAGATACGCAGTATTTT CSVEDRFSTDTQYF
TRBJ1-5 TRBV5-1 - - TGTGCCAGCAGCCCGGACAGTAGCAATCAGCCCCAGCATTTT CASSPDSSNQPQHF
TRBJ2-1 TRBV6-5 - TRBD2 TGTGCCAGCAGTTTCTTCCTTCATAGCGGGAGCTCCTACAATGAGCAGTTCTTC CASSFFLHSGSSYNEQFF
TRBJ2-2 TRBV25-1 - - TGTGCCACCTATGGAGCCGGGGAGCTGTTTTTT CATYGAGELFF
TRBJ2-7 TRBV29-1 - - TGCAGCGTTGAAGTAACAGTGGGTAACAGGGCCGCCTACGAGCAGTACTTC CSVEVTVGNRAAYEQYF
TRBJ1-4 TRBV20-1 few - TGCAGTGCTAGACACCGTTGGGAGGAAAAACTGTTTTTT CSARHRWEEKLFF
TRBJ2-1 TRBV29-1 many - TGCAGTGATAGTGGGAAGCAGTTCTTC CSDSGKQFF
TRBJ1-2 TRBV20-1 few TRBD1 TGCAGTGCTAGGACAGGGGTTGTAAGCGGCTACACCTTC CSARTGVVSGYTF
TRBJ1-4 TRBV7-2 - - TGTGCCAGCAGCTCGACAGCCGGTAATGAAAAACTGTTTTTT CASSSTAGNEKLFF
TRBJ1-5 TRBV7-2 - - TGTGCCAGCAGCTTACAGAGTTTTAATCAGCCCCAGCATTTT CASSLQSFNQPQHF
TRBJ2-1 TRBV5-4 once - TGTGCCAGCAGCCCCGGGCCTAGCCACCACAATGAGCAGTTCTTC CASSPGPSHHNEQFF
TRBJ2-1 TRBV11-3 - TRBD1 TGTGCCAGAGGACAGGCGAGAGTTGAGCAGTTCTTC CARGQARVEQFF
TRBJ1-5 TRBV28 few - TGTGCCACTTCAGCCTTTCTCCTTCTTAATCAGCCCCAGCATTTT CATSAFLLLNQPQHF
TRBJ2-1 TRBV7-2 few TRBD2 TGTGCCAGCAGGCCGGGGGGGGGAGTGAATGAGCAGTTCTTC CASRPGGGVNEQFF
TRBJ2-5 TRBV7-2 many TRBD1 TGTGCCAGCAACCAGGGGGCGGCGGAGACCCAGTACTTC CASNQGAAETQYF
TRBJ2-6 TRBV19 few - TGTGCCAGTAGTTTGGACAGACCTGGGGCCAACGTCCTGACTTTC CASSLDRPGANVLTF
TRBJ2-7 TRBV11-2 few TRBD2 TGTGCCAGCAGCTATAGAGGGGTAGCGGGAGGGCCCTACGAGCAGTACTTC CASSYRGVAGGPYEQYF
TRBJ2-5 TRBV20-1 few - TGCAGTGTCGAGCTAGGGACAGAGACCCAGTACTTC CSVELGTETQYF